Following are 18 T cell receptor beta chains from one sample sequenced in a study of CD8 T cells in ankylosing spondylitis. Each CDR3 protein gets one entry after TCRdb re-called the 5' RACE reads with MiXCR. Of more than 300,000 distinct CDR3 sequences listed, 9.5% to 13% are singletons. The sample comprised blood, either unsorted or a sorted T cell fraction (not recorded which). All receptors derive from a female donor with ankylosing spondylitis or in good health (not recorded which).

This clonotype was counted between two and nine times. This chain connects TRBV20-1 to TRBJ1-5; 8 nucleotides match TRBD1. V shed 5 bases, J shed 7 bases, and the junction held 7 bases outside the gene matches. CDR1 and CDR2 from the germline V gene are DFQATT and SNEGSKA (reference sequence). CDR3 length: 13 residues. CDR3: CSAPDRVGQPQHF. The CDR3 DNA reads TGCAGTGCTCCGGACAGGGTAGGACAGCCCCAGCATTTT.

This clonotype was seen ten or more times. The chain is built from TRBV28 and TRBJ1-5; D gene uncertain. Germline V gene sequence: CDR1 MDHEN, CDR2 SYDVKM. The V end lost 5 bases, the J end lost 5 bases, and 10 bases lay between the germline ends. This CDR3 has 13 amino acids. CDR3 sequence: CASSIPRDQPQHF. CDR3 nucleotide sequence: TGTGCCAGCAGTATCCCGCGAGATCAGCCCCAGCATTTT.

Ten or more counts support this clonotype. The CDR3 here is CASSLGINNSPLHF. CDR3 coding DNA: TGTGCCAGCAGCCTAGGGATTAATAATTCACCCCTCCACTTT. The V and J genes are TRBV7-2 and TRBJ1-6; D gene unclear. V was trimmed by 5 bases and J by 5 bases, leaving 10 bases between them. The CDR3 sequence is 14 residues long. Germline lookup yields CDR1 SGHTA and CDR2 FQGNSA. Looking up the rest from reference TRBV7-2 and TRBJ1-6 gives the full variable domain: GAGVSQSPSNKVTEKGKDVELRCDPISGHTALYWYRQSLGQGLEFLIYFQGNSAPDKSGLPSDRFSAERTGGSVSTLTIQRTQQEDSAVYLCASSLGINNSPLHFGNGTRLTVT.

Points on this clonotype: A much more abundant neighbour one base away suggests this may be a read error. CDR3 sequence reads: CASSYSWERETRYF. The DNA for the CDR3 is TGTGCCAGCAGTTACTCGTGGGAAAGAGAGACCCGGTACTTC. V gene TRBV6-2 or TRBV6-3 combines with J gene TRBJ2-5, with D uncertain. Germline values: CDR1 MNHEY, CDR2 SVGEGT. The CDR3 totals 14 residues.

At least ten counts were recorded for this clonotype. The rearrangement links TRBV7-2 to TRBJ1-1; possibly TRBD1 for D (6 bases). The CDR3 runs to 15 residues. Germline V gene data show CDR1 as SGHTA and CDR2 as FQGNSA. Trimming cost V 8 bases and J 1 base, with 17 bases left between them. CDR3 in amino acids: CASRASAGANTEAFF. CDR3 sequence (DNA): TGTGCCAGCCGAGCTTCAGCAGGGGCGAACACTGAAGCTTTCTTT.

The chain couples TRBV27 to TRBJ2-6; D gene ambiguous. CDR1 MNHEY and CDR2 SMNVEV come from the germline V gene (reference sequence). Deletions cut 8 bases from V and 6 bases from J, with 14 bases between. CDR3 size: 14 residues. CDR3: CASCSDPAANVLTF. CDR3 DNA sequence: TGTGCCAGCTGCTCAGATCCCGCGGCCAACGTCCTGACTTTC.

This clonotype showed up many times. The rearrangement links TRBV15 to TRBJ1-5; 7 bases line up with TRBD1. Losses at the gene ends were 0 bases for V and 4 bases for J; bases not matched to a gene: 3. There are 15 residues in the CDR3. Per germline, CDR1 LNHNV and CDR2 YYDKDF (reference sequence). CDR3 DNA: TGTGCCACCAGCAGAGATCCGGGACAGAATCAGCCCCAGCATTTT. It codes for CATSRDPGQNQPQHF.

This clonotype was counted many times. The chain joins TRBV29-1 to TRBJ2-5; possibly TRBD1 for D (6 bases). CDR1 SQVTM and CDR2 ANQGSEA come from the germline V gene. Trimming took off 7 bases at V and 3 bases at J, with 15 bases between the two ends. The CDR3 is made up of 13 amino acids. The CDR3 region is CSAVIRGEETQYF. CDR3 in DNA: TGCAGCGCAGTAATCAGGGGAGAAGAGACCCAGTACTTC.

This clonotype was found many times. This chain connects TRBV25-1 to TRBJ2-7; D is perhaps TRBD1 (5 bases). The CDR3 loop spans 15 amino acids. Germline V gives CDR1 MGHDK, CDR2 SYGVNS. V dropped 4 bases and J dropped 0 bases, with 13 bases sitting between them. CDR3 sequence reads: CASSGNRLSSYEQYF. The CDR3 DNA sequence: TGTGCCAGCAGTGGAAACAGGCTCAGCTCCTACGAGCAGTACTTC.

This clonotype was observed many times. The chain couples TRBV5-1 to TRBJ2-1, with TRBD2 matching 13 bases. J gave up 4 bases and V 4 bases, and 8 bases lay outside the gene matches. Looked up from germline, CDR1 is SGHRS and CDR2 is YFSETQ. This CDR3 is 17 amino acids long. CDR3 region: CASSTGLAGEHYNEQFF. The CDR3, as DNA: TGCGCCAGCAGCACCGGACTAGCGGGGGAACATTACAATGAGCAGTTCTTC.

CDR3 bases: TGTGCCAGCAGCTGGGCGGAGTCCTACGAGCAGTACTTC. Its protein is CASSWAESYEQYF. The gene calls are TRBV7-9 and TRBJ2-7, with unresolved D. Trimming pared 4 bases from V and 1 base from J, leaving 8 bases between. In germline, CDR1 is SEHNR, CDR2 FQNEAQ (reference sequence). This CDR3 is built from 13 residues.

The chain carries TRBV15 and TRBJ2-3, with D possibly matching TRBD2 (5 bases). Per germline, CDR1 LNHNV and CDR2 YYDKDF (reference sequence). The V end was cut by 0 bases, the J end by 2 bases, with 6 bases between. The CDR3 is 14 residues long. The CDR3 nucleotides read TGTGCCACCAGCAGAGAAGCGGCCACAGATACGCAGTATTTT. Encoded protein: CATSREAATDTQYF.

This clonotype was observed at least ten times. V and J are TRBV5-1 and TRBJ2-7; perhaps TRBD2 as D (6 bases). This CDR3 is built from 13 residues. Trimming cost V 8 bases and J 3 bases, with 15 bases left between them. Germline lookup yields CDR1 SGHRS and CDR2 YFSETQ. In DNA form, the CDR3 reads TGCGCCAGTACCAGGACTAACCTCTACGAGCAGTACTTC. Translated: CASTRTNLYEQYF.

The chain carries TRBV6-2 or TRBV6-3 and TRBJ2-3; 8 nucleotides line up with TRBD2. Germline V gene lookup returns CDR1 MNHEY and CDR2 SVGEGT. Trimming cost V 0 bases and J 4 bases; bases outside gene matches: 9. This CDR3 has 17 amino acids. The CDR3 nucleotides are TGTGCCAGCAGTTACTCGACCCGGGAGGGCCCGGCAGATACGCAGTATTTT. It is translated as CASSYSTREGPADTQYF.

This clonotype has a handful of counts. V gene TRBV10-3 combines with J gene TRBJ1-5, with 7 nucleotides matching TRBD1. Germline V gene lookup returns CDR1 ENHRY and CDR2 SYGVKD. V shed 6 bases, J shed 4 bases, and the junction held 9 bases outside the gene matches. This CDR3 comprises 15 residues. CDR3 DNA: TGTGCCATCAGAGCCGGACAGGAGAATAATCAGCCCCAGCATTTT. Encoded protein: CAIRAGQENNQPQHF.

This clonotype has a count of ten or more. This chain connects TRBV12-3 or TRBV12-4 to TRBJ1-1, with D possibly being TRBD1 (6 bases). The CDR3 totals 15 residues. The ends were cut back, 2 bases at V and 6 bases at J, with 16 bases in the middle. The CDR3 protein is CASSLPLRGFPEAFF. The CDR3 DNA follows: TGTGCCAGCAGTTTACCCCTCAGGGGCTTCCCTGAAGCTTTCTTT.

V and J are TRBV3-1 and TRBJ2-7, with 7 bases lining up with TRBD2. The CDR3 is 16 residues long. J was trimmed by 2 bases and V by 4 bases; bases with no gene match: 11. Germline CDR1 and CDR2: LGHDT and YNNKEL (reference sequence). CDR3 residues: CASSLRPGGETYEQYF. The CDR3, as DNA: TGTGCCAGCAGCCTCCGCCCGGGGGGAGAGACCTACGAGCAGTACTTC.

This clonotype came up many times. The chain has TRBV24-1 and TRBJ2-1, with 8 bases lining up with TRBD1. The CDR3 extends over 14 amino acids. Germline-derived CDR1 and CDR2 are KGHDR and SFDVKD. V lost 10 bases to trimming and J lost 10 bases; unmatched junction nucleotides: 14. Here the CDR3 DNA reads TGTGCCACAAGGACAGGGTTAGATGCCTCCGAGCAGTTCTTC. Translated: CATRTGLDASEQFF.